The 16 T cell receptor beta chains given below trace back to one sample, sequenced in a study of cytomegalovirus exposure and HLA in healthy donors (dated by TCRdb to the late 2010s). Library prep was done by the immunoSEQ multiplex PCR assay. The multiplex PCR relied on a mix of 60 forward primers for TCR Vbeta segments and 13 reverse primers for TCR Jbeta segments. The table was pulled from immuneACCESS by TCRdb, which kept in-frame rearrangements only. Such tables lose some clones; where checked, under half of the loss comes from unresolved V genes, and the rest has no known cause. This sample has approximately 140,000 clones in its table, and approximately 80% of those were observed once. Of the sample, about 2.3% falls within the top ten clones. Material: PBMCs. These TCRs come from a male donor in good health and CMV-seronegative.

In this sample, this clone turned up a few times. The gene calls are TRBV28 and TRBJ2-7; D gene unclear. V was clipped by 8 bases and J by 4 bases, with 9 bases between them. This CDR3 comprises 11 residues. Germline loops: CDR1 MDHEN, CDR2 SYDVKM. Here the CDR3 DNA reads TGTGCCAGCCCCTCTACGTACGAGCAGTACTTC. It yields the protein CASPSTYEQYF.

V and J are TRBV29-1 and TRBJ2-7; 12 bases map to TRBD2. The CDR3 sequence is 15 residues long. CDR1 is SQVTM and CDR2 is ANQGSEA in the germline V gene. Trimming at V came to 1 base and at J to 3 bases, leaving 4 bases not matched to a gene. CDR3 sequence: CSVEGTSGTYYEQYF. The DNA of the CDR3 is TGCAGCGTTGAAGGGACTAGCGGGACCTACTACGAGCAGTACTTC.

Turning to this clone: The same CDR3 also results from other DNA sequences found in this sample. The CDR3 spells CASSSVGPSETEAFF. For the CDR3, the DNA is TGTGCCAGCAGCTCAGTTGGGCCTTCTGAGACTGAAGCTTTCTTT. The genes are TRBV7-8 and TRBJ1-1; no clear D. Trimming removed 4 bases from V and 5 bases from J, with 17 bases in between. Germline loops: CDR1 SGHVS, CDR2 FQNEAQ. This CDR3 has 15 amino acids.

The chain links TRBV7-2 to TRBJ2-7; TRBD1 aligns across 7 bases. Per the germline V gene, CDR1 is SGHTA and CDR2 is FQGNSA. This CDR3 contains 16 residues. With V trimmed by 5 bases and J by 0 bases, 10 bases remained unmatched. CDR3 region: CASSNRGFGLSYEQYF. The CDR3 coding sequence is TGTGCCAGCAGCAACAGGGGATTTGGCCTCTCCTACGAGCAGTACTTC.

In DNA form, the CDR3 reads TGTGCCAGCAGCCCGCAGGGGCCTCCATCTCCGAGCTACACCTTC. Translated, it gives CASSPQGPPSPSYTF. The chain recombines TRBV7-3 with TRBJ1-2, with D possibly matching TRBD1 (6 bases). The CDR3 extends over 15 amino acids. Germline CDR1 SGHTA, CDR2 FQGTGA. V lost 5 bases to trimming and J lost 9 bases, with 22 bases between them.

This chain links TRBV5-1 with TRBJ2-7; tentative D call: TRBD1 (6 bases). Trimming left V 5 bases short and J 7 bases short, with 22 bases between. In germline, CDR1 is SGHRS, CDR2 YFSETQ. CDR3 length equals 15 residues. CDR3 residues: CASSRMGTSGEEQYF. The CDR3 DNA reads TGCGCCAGCAGTCGAATGGGGACCTCAGGGGAGGAGCAGTACTTC.

The chain carries TRBV7-9 and TRBJ2-3, with 7 nucleotides matching TRBD2. The germline V gene encodes CDR1 SEHNR and CDR2 FQNEAQ (reference sequence). The CDR3 extends over 14 amino acids. Trimming removed 4 bases from V and 4 bases from J; junction bases left unmatched: 5. DNA for the CDR3: TGTGCCAGCAGCTCGGCGGGAGATCCAGATACGCAGTATTTT. It encodes CASSSAGDPDTQYF.

The chain has TRBV28 and TRBJ1-5; tentative D call: TRBD1 (5 bases). The CDR3 has 15 amino acids. Germline loops: CDR1 MDHEN, CDR2 SYDVKM. Trimming stripped 4 bases from V and 1 base from J, with 11 bases between. The CDR3 bases are TGTGCCAGCAGTTACCCGGGGGGGAGCAATCAGCCCCAGCATTTT. Its protein is CASSYPGGSNQPQHF.

This clone turned up a few times. CDR3 in DNA: TGTGCCAGCGGCCAGGGGAGGGGCTCCTACGAGCAGTACTTC. It translates to CASGQGRGSYEQYF. J is TRBJ2-7 and V is TRBV5-5, with D possibly being TRBD2 (7 bases). Germline V CDR1 and CDR2: SGHKS, YYEKEE (reference sequence). Trimming removed 7 bases at V and 0 bases at J, with 14 bases between. The CDR3 is 14 residues long.

This clone was seen only a few times. The rearrangement links TRBV9 to TRBJ2-5, with D uncertain. Deletions cut 4 bases from V and 7 bases from J, with 14 bases between. Per the germline V gene, CDR1 is SGDLS and CDR2 is YYNGEE. This CDR3 region has 13 residues. The CDR3 DNA is TGTGCCAGCAGCCTCCACTACCGTGGGACCCAGTACTTC. This codes for CASSLHYRGTQYF.

J is TRBJ2-3 and V is TRBV9; D may be TRBD1 (5 bases). This CDR3 has 11 residues. The ends were cut back, 3 bases at V and 7 bases at J, with 6 bases in the middle. From germline, CDR1 is SGDLS and CDR2 YYNGEE. The CDR3 here is CASSGQNTQYF. CDR3 DNA: TGTGCCAGCAGCGGACAGAATACGCAGTATTTT. Together with reference TRBV9 and TRBJ2-3, the CDR3 gives the full variable domain: DSGVTQTPKHLITATGQRVTLRCSPRSGDLSVYWYQQSLDQGLQFLIQYYNGEERAKGNILERFSAQQFPDLHSELNLSSLELGDSALYFCASSGQNTQYFGPGTRLTVL.

As concerns this clone: Germline and junction disagree at one end, which may indicate a read error. Other DNA sequences in the same sample also yield this CDR3. The rearrangement uses TRBV6-4 and TRBJ2-3; tentatively, D is TRBD2 (5 bases). The length of the CDR3 is 15 residues. Germline V gives CDR1 MRHNA, CDR2 SNTAGT. The CDR3 DNA reads TGTGCCAGCAGTGACTCAAGCGGAGGCACGGATACGCAGTATTTT. The encoded protein is CASSDSSGGTDTQYF.

V usage is TRBV5-4 and J usage is TRBJ1-2, with D uncertain. V dropped 0 bases and J dropped 7 bases, with 7 bases sitting between them. Germline loops: CDR1 SGHNT, CDR2 YYREEE (reference sequence). The CDR3 sequence is 12 residues long. The CDR3 sequence: CASSLDGGGYTF. The DNA for the CDR3 is TGTGCCAGCAGCTTGGATGGCGGTGGCTACACCTTC.

The chain carries TRBV27 and TRBJ2-1; 8 positions agree with TRBD1. CDR3 length: 17 amino acids. V trimming: 2 bases; J trimming: 0 bases; junction bases outside the gene matches: 6. Germline V gene data show CDR1 as MNHEY and CDR2 as SMNVEV (reference sequence). The CDR3 DNA reads TGTGCCAGCAGTTTACACGGGACAGGAAGCTCCTACAATGAGCAGTTCTTC. It yields the protein CASSLHGTGSSYNEQFF.

The V gene is TRBV19, the J gene TRBJ2-5; weak D call: TRBD2 (7 bases). Looked up from germline, CDR1 is LNHDA and CDR2 is SQIVND (reference sequence). Trimming took off 8 bases at V and 3 bases at J, with 22 bases between the two ends. This CDR3 comprises 16 residues. The CDR3 bases are TGTGCCAGTCGGGGGCGGTCCAGCGGGAAAAAAGAGACCCAGTACTTC. Translated: CASRGRSSGKKETQYF.

This clone was counted a few times. The rearrangement uses TRBV11-1 and TRBJ2-2, with 10 bases lining up with TRBD1. The trim removed 5 bases at V and 3 bases at J, leaving 12 bases unmatched. The V gene's germline CDR1 is SGHAT and CDR2 FQDESV (reference sequence). The CDR3 has 18 amino acids. As DNA, the CDR3 is TGTGCCAGCAGCCAAAAGAAGACCGGGACAGGGGACACCGGGGAGCTGTTTTTT. The encoded protein is CASSQKKTGTGDTGELFF.